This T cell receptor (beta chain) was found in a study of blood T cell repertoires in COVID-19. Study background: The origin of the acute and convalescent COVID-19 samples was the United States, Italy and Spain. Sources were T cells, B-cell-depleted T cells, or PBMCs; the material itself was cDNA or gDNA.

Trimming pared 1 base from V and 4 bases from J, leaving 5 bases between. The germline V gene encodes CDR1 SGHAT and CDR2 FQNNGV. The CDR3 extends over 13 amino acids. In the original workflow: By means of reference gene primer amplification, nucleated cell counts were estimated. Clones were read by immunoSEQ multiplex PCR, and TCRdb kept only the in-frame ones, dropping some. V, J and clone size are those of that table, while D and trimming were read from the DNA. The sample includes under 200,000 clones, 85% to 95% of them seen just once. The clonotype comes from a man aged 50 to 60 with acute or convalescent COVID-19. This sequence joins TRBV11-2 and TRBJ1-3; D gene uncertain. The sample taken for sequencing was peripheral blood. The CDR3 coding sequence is TGTGCCAGCAGCTTAGTTCCGGGAAACACCATATATTTT. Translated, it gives CASSLVPGNTIYF.